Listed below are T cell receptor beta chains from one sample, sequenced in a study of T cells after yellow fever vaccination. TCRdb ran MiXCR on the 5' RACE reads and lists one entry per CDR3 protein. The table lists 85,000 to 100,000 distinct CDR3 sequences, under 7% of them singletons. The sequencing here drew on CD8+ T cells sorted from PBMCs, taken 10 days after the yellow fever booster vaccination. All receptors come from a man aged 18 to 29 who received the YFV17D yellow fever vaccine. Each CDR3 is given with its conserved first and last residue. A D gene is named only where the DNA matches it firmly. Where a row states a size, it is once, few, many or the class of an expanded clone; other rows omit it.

CATAIRDSWATDTQYF TGTGCCACCGCTATCCGGGACTCCTGGGCCACAGATACGCAGTATTTT - TRBJ2-3 - TRBV6-1
CASSQVGQGAYEQYF TGTGCCAGCAGCCAGGTAGGACAGGGCGCCTACGAGCAGTACTTC - TRBJ2-7 TRBD1 TRBV3-1
CASSLVVTDTQYF TGTGCCAGCAGCTTAGTCGTGACAGATACGCAGTATTTT many TRBJ2-3 - TRBV7-2
CASKGSGYNEQFF TGTGCCAGTAAGGGTAGCGGCTACAATGAGCAGTTCTTC - TRBJ2-1 - TRBV19
CASSRGGVTDTQYF TGTGCCAGCAGCCGAGGGGGAGTGACAGATACGCAGTATTTT few TRBJ2-3 - TRBV7-9
CASSRRQDPGYTF TGTGCCAGCAGTCGGAGACAGGACCCTGGCTACACCTTC few TRBJ1-2 - TRBV5-6
CASSVGPNTEKLFF TGTGCCAGCAGCGTAGGACCGAATACAGAAAAACTGTTTTTT - TRBJ1-4 - TRBV9
CASSFSREQFF TGTGCCAGCAGCTTTTCCCGGGAGCAGTTCTTC many TRBJ2-1 - TRBV11-2
CASIGTGAPGVEAFF TGTGCCAGCATCGGGACAGGGGCCCCTGGGGTGGAAGCTTTCTTT few TRBJ1-1 TRBD1 TRBV6-1
CASSLEDRGYQPQHF TGTGCCAGCAGTTTAGAGGACAGGGGCTATCAGCCCCAGCATTTT few TRBJ1-5 TRBD1 TRBV12-3/TRBV12-4
CASSLEGRGTDTQYF TGTGCCAGCAGTTTGGAGGGACGGGGGACAGATACGCAGTATTTT many TRBJ2-3 - TRBV28
CASSPINYNEQFF TGTGCCAGCAGTCCGATAAACTACAATGAGCAGTTCTTC - TRBJ2-1 - TRBV27
CASSITGSDTQYF TGTGCCAGCAGCATAACAGGGTCAGATACGCAGTATTTT - TRBJ2-3 - TRBV7-3
CASSLISGGASYEQYF TGTGCCAGCAGCTTAATTAGCGGGGGGGCCTCCTACGAGCAGTACTTC many TRBJ2-7 TRBD2 TRBV7-2
CATSRVAGTQETQYF TGTGCCACCAGCAGAGTAGCGGGGACCCAAGAGACCCAGTACTTC - TRBJ2-5 TRBD2 TRBV15
CASSFYRGRTNNEQFF TGCGCCAGCAGCTTTTACAGGGGGCGGACGAACAATGAGCAGTTCTTC - TRBJ2-1 TRBD1 TRBV5-1
CASSRIAGDEQYF TGTGCCAGCAGTCGAATAGCGGGGGACGAGCAGTACTTC - TRBJ2-7 TRBD2 TRBV6-1
CSAPRMRMVDYGYTF TGCAGTGCCCCTCGGATGAGGATGGTTGACTATGGCTACACCTTC few TRBJ1-2 - TRBV20-1
CATSRGESNEQFF TGTGCCACCTCCCGGGGGGAAAGCAATGAGCAGTTCTTC many TRBJ2-1 TRBD2 TRBV24-1
CASSSSRGGRGNTIYF TGTGCCAGCAGTTCATCAAGGGGCGGTCGTGGAAACACCATATATTTT few TRBJ1-3 - TRBV27
CASSHGDSGASGETQYF TGCGCCAGCAGCCACGGAGACTCAGGGGCGTCGGGCGAGACCCAGTACTTC many TRBJ2-5 - TRBV4-3
CASSFAGYTEAFF TGTGCCAGCAGTTTCGCTGGATACACTGAAGCTTTCTTT few TRBJ1-1 - TRBV27
CSARAEFNSPLHF TGCAGTGCTAGAGCCGAATTTAATTCACCCCTCCACTTT many TRBJ1-6 - TRBV20-1
CASSLIQGGTGVQYF TGTGCCAGCAGTTTAATCCAGGGGGGTACAGGGGTGCAGTACTTC few TRBJ2-7 - TRBV27
CALRGTGNTIYF TGTGCCCTTAGGGGAACTGGAAACACCATATATTTT few TRBJ1-3 - TRBV10-3
CASSTGTRELFF TGTGCCAGCAGCACAGGGACTCGGGAGCTGTTTTTT few TRBJ2-2 - TRBV5-4
CASSFPDSEQYF TGTGCCAGCAGTTTTCCGGATTCCGAGCAGTACTTC many TRBJ2-7 - TRBV27
CASSVSGGGQETQYF TGTGCCAGCAGCGTAAGCGGCGGGGGGCAAGAGACCCAGTACTTC few TRBJ2-5 TRBD2 TRBV9
CASSLSASSGTQYF TGTGCCAGCAGTTTATCGGCAAGTTCGGGTACGCAGTATTTT many TRBJ2-3 - TRBV27
CASLEDQETQYF TGTGCCAGCCTTGAGGATCAAGAGACCCAGTACTTC - TRBJ2-5 - TRBV2
CASSNRQGGETQYF TGTGCCAGCAGCAACAGGCAGGGTGGCGAGACCCAGTACTTC many TRBJ2-5 - TRBV7-9
CATRAASSVDQYF TGTGCCACTCGAGCGGCCTCCTCCGTGGACCAGTACTTC - TRBJ2-5 - TRBV10-3
CASSLRDIGREDTQYF TGTGCCAGCAGCTTGCGGGACATAGGCAGGGAAGATACGCAGTATTTT few TRBJ2-3 - TRBV7-8
CASSEGRWNTEAFF TGTGCCAGCAGTGAGGGACGGTGGAACACTGAAGCTTTCTTT - TRBJ1-1 - TRBV6-1
CASSLGTKTYEQYF TGTGCCAGCAGCTTGGGGACAAAAACCTACGAGCAGTACTTC many TRBJ2-7 - TRBV7-2
CASSLWDNNQPQHF TGTGCCAGCAGTTTATGGGACAACAATCAGCCCCAGCATTTT - TRBJ1-5 - TRBV12-3/TRBV12-4
CSAWTGNTEAFF TGCAGTGCTTGGACAGGGAACACTGAAGCTTTCTTT medium-sized TRBJ1-1 TRBD1 TRBV20-1